A selection of T cell receptor beta chains follows, all from one sample in a study of blood T cell repertoires in COVID-19. Sequenced by immunoSEQ multiplex PCR; TCRdb stores in-frame clones only, minus some. Of some 170,000 clones listed, approximately 89% are singletons. Sequenced: PBMCs or T cells enriched from blood (not recorded which). The receptors shown here come from a man aged 40-50 years who had recovered from COVID-19. CDR3s include the opening cysteine and the closing phenylalanine or tryptophan. D genes are given only for firm matches. Rows may omit the clone size; those that give it use once, few, many or a size class.

>once|TRBV5-1|TRBJ1-2|TRBD1
TGCGCCAGCAGCTTTACGGACAGGGGGTCCGGTGGCTACACCTTC
CASSFTDRGSGGYTF
>NA|TRBV7-9|TRBJ1-1|NA
TGTGCCAGCAGCTGGGGCGGGGGTGAGTACAACACTGAAGCTTTCTTT
CASSWGGGEYNTEAFF
>once|TRBV18|TRBJ1-5|NA
TGTGCCAGCTCACCGAAGAGGGATACTCAGCCCCAGCATTTT
CASSPKRDTQPQHF
>NA|TRBV12-5|TRBJ2-3|TRBD2
TGTGCTAGTGGCCACCGGGGGGGACTAGCGGGATTCACAGATACGCAGTATTTT
CASGHRGGLAGFTDTQYF
>once|TRBV9|TRBJ1-2|TRBD1
TGTGCCAGCAGCCCGGGGACAGGGGAAGAGAATGGCTACACCTTC
CASSPGTGEENGYTF
>NA|TRBV30|TRBJ2-2|NA
TGTGCCTGGACCAGGCCCAACACCGGGGAGCTGTTTTTT
CAWTRPNTGELFF
>NA|TRBV5-6|TRBJ1-3|TRBD1
TGTGCCAGCAGCTTGCTAGACAGGGCTGGAAACACCATATATTTT
CASSLLDRAGNTIYF
>NA|TRBV11-2|TRBJ1-6|NA
TGTGCCAGCAGCTTACAGGAGGTCCAATATTCACCCCTCCACTTT
CASSLQEVQYSPLHF
>NA|TRBV2|TRBJ2-2|TRBD2
TGTGCCAGCAAGGCTAGCGGGGCGAACACCGGGGAGCTGTTTTTT
CASKASGANTGELFF
>NA|TRBV27|TRBJ2-1|NA
TGTGCCAGCAGTCCGGACAGGCCCGGGGGTACTGACAATGAGCAGTTCTTC
CASSPDRPGGTDNEQFF
>NA|TRBV5-4|TRBJ2-3|TRBD2
TGTGCCAGCAGCTTAAACCCGGGACTAGCGGGCGCAGATACGCAGTATTTT
CASSLNPGLAGADTQYF
>NA|TRBV27|TRBJ2-1|NA
TGTGCCAGCAGTGTCCGCCCGAGCTCCTACAATGAGCAGTTCTTC
CASSVRPSSYNEQFF
>NA|TRBV7-3|TRBJ2-7|TRBD1
TGTGCCAGCAGCTTTGACAGGGAGTCGAGGGAGCAGTACTTC
CASSFDRESREQYF
>NA|TRBV24-1|TRBJ2-1|NA
TGTGCCACCAACCGGGGGGCCTCCTACAATGAGCAGTTCTTC
CATNRGASYNEQFF
>NA|TRBV2|TRBJ1-1|NA
TGTGCCAGCAGTGAAGCGCAGGACACTGAAGCTTTCTTT
CASSEAQDTEAFF
>NA|TRBV9|TRBJ1-1|TRBD1
TGTGCCAGCAGCGTAGGCAGGGGGCACACTGAAGCTTTCTTT
CASSVGRGHTEAFF
>NA|TRBV14|TRBJ1-6|TRBD1
TGTGCCAGCAGCCTACGACAGGGGTCCTATAATTCACCCCTCCACTTT
CASSLRQGSYNSPLHF
>NA|TRBV19|TRBJ2-2|NA
TGTGCCAGTAGTATCGGTCCCGGGTCGAACACCGGGGAGCTGTTTTTT
CASSIGPGSNTGELFF
>once|TRBV6-5|TRBJ2-5|NA
TGTGCCAGCAGTTCATTAGAGACCCAGTACTTC
CASSSLETQYF
>NA|TRBV6-5|TRBJ1-5|NA
TGTGCCAGCAGTCTAAGGACAGTACCCAATCAGCCCCAGCATTTT
CASSLRTVPNQPQHF
>NA|TRBV2|TRBJ1-4|TRBD1
TGTGCCTCCAGCCGGGACAGCGGTAATGAAAAACTGTTTTTT
CASSRDSGNEKLFF
>NA|TRBV19|TRBJ2-3|NA
TGTGCCAGTAGTATAGGTCGGGGTAGCGCAGATACGCAGTATTTT
CASSIGRGSADTQYF
>few|TRBV11-3|TRBJ1-3|TRBD1
TGTGCCAGCAGCCCGGGACAGGGGCCGGGAAACACCATATATTTT
CASSPGQGPGNTIYF
>NA|TRBV5-4|TRBJ2-2|NA
TGTGCCGGAGCGGGCTTGGGCACCGGGGAGCTGTTTTTT
CAGAGLGTGELFF
>NA|TRBV4-1|TRBJ1-2|TRBD1
TGCGCCAGCAGCCAAGAAACCGGGACAGGGGTCTATGGCTACACCTTC
CASSQETGTGVYGYTF
>many|TRBV4-1|TRBJ2-1|TRBD2
TGCGCCAGCCATGGACTAGGCCGAGATGAGCAGTTCTTC
CASHGLGRDEQFF